The TCR beta chain described here comes from a study of OX40 agonist ivuxolimab in advanced cancers. TCRdb's table, derived via immunoSEQ multiplex PCR, lists solely in-frame clones and lacks some. In the table there are around 60,000 clones, around 83% of which are singletons. V lost 6 bases, J lost 5 bases, and 29 bases lay in between. The CDR3 loop spans 18 amino acids. In germline, CDR1 is MNHEY, CDR2 SMNVEV (reference sequence). The chain recombines TRBV27 with TRBJ2-7, with a tentative D call TRBD1 (7 bases). This TCR came from an adult with an advanced solid tumor such as melanoma, head and neck, liver or kidney cancer. This specimen consisted of CD4+ or CD8+ T cells sorted from blood, obtained in a trial of the OX40 agonist ivuxolimab. The CDR3 is CASSHRTGEFKTRNEQYF. The CDR3 DNA sequence: TGTGCCAGCAGCCACCGGACAGGCGAGTTTAAGACTAGGAACGAGCAGTACTTC.